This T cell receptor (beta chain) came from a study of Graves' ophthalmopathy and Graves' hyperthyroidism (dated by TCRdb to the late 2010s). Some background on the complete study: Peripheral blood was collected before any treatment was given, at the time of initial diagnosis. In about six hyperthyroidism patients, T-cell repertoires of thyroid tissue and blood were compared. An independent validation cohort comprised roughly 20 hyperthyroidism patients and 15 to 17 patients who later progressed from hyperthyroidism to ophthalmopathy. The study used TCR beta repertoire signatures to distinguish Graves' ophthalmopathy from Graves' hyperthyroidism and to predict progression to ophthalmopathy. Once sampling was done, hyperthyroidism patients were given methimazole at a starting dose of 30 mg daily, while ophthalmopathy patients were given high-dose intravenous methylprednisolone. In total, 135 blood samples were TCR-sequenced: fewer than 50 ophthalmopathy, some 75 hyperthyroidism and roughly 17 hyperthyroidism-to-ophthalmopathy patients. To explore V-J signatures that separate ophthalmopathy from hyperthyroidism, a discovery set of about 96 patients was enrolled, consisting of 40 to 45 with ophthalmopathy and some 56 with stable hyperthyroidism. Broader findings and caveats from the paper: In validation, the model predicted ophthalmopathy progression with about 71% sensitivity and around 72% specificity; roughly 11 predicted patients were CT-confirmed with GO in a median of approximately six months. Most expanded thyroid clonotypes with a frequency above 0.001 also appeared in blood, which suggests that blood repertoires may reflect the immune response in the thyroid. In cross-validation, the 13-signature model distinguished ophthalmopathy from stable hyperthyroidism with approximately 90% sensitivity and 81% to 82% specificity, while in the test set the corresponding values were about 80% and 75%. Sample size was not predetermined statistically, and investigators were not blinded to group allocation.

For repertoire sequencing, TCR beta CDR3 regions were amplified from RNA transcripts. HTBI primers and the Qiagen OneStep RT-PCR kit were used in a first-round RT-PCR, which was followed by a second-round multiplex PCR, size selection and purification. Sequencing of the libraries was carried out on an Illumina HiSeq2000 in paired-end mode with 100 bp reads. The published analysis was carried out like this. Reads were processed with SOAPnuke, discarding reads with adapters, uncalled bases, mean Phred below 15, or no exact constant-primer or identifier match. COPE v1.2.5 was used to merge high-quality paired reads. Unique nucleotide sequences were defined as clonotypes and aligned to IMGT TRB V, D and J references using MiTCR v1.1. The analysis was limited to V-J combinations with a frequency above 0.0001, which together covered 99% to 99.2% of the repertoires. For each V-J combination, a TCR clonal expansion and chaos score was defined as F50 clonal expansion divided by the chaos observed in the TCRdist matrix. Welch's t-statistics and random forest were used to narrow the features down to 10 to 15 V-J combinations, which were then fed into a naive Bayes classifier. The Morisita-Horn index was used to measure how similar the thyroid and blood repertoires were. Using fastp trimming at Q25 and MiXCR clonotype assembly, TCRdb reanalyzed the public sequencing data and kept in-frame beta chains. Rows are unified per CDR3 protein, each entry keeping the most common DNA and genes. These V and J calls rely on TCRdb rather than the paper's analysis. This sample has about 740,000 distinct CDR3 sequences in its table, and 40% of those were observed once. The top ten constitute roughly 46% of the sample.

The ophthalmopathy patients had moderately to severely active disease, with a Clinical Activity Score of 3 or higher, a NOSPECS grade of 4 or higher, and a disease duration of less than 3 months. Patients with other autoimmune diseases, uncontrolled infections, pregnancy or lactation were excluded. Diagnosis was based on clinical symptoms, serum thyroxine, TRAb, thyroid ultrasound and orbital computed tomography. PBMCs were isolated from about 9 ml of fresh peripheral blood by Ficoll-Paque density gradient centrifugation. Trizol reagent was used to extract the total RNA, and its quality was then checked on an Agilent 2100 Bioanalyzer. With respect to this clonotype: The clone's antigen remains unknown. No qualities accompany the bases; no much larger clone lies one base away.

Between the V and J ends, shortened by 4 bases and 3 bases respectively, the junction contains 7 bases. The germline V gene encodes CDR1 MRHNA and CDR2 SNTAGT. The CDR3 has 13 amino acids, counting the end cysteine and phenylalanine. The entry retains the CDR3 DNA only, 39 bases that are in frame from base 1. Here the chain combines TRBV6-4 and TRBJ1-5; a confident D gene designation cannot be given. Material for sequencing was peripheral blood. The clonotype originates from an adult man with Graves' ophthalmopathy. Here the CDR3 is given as CASSVDANQPQHF. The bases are TGTGCCAGCAGTGTTGACGCCAATCAGCCCCAGCATTTT.